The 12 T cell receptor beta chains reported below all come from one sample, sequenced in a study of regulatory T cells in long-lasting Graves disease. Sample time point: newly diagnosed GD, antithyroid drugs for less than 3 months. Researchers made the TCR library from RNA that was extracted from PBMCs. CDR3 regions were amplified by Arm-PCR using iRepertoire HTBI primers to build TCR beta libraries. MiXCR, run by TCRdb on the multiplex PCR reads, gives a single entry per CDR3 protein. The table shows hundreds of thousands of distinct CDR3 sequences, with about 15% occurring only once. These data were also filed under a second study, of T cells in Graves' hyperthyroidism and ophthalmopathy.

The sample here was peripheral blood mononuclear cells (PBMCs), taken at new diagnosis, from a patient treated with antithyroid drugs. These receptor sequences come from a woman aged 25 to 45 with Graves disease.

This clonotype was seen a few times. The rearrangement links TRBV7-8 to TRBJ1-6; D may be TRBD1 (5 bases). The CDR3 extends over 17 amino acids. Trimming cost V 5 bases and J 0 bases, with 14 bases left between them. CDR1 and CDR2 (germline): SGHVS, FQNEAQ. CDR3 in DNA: TGTGCCAGCAGCCGCCGACAGTTGAGCTCCTATAATTCACCCCTCCACTTT. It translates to CASSRRQLSSYNSPLHF.

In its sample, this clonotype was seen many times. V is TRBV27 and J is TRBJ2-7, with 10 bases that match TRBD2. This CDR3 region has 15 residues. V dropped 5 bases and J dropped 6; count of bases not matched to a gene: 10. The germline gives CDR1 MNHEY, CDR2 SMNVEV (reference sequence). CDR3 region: CASSLDGTSVIEQYF. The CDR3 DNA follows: TGTGCCAGCAGTCTGGACGGGACTAGCGTAATCGAGCAGTACTTC.

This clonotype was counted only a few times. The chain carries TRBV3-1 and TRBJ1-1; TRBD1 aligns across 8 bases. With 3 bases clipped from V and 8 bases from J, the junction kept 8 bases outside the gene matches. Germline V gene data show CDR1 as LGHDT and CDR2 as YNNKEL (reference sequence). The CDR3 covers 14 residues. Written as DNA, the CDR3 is TGTGCCAGCAGCCATCTCCCAGGGGGCACCGAAGCTTTCTTT. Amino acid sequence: CASSHLPGGTEAFF. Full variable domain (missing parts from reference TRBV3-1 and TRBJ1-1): DTAVSQTPKYLVTQMGNDKSIKCEQNLGHDTMYWYKQDSKKFLKIMFSYNNKELIINETVPNRFSPKSPDKAHLNLHINSLELGDSAVYFCASSHLPGGTEAFFGQGTRLTVV.

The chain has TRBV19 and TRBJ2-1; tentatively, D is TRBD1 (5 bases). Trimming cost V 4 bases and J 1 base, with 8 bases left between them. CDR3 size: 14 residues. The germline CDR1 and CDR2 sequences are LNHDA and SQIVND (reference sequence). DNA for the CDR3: TGTGCCAGTAGTAAAGGGGTATCCTACAATGAGCAGTTCTTC. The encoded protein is CASSKGVSYNEQFF.

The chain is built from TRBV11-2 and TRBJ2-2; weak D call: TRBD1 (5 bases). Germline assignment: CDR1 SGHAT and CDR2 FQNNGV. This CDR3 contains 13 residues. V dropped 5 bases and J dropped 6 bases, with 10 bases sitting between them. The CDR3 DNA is TGTGCCAGCAGCGCCCCAGGGTCCGGGGAGCTGTTTTTT. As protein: CASSAPGSGELFF.

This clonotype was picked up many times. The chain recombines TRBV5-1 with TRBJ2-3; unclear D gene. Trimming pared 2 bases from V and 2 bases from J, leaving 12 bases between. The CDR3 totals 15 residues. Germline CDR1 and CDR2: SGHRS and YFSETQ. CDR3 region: CASSLHTTVTDTQYF. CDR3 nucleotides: TGCGCCAGCAGCTTACACACCACAGTCACAGATACGCAGTATTTT.

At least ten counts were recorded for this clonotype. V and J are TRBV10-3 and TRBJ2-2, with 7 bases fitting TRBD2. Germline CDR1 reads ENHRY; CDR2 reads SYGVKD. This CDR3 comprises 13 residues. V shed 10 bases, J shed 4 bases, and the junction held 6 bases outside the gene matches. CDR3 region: CATQRESTGELFF. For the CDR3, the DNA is TGTGCCACGCAGCGGGAAAGCACCGGGGAGCTGTTTTTT.

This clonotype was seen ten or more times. CDR3 loop: CASSPRGAGAPDTQYF. The CDR3 DNA sequence: TGTGCCAGCAGCCCCCGGGGAGCGGGAGCCCCAGATACGCAGTATTTT. The chain combines TRBV3-1 with TRBJ2-3; 8 bases align to TRBD2. This CDR3 is built from 16 residues. Germline V gene sequence: CDR1 LGHDT, CDR2 YNNKEL (reference sequence). V lost 4 bases to trimming and J lost 4 bases; unmatched junction nucleotides: 10.

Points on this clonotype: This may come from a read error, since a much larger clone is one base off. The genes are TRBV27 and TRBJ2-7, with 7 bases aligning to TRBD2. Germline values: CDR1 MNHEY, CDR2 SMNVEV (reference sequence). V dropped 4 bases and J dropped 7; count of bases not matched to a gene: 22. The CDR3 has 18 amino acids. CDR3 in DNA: TGTGCCAGCAGTTCACCTTCCCGCAAGCGGGGAACCTACAATGAGCAGTACTTC. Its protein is CASSSPSRKRGTYNEQYF.

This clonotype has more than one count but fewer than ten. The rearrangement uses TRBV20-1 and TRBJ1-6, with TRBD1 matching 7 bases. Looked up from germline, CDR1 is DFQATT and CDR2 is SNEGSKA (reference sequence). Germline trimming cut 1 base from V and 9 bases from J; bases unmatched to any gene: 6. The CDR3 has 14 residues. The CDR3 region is CSARVGQGGSPLHF. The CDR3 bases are TGCAGTGCTAGAGTGGGCCAGGGGGGTTCACCCCTCCACTTT.

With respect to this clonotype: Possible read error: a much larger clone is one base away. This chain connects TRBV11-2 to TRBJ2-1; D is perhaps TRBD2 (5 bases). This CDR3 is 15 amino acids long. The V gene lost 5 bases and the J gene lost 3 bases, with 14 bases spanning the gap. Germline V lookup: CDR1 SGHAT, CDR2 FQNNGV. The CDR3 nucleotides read TGTGCCAGCAGCCCGTCCCCAGCGGACTACAATGAGCAGTTCTTC. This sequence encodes CASSPSPADYNEQFF.

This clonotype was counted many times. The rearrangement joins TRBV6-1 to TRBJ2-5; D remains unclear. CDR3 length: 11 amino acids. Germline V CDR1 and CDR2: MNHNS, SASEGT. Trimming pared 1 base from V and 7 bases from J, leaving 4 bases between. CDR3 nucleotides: TGTGCCAGCAGTGAAGGAAGGACCCAGTACTTC. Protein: CASSEGRTQYF.